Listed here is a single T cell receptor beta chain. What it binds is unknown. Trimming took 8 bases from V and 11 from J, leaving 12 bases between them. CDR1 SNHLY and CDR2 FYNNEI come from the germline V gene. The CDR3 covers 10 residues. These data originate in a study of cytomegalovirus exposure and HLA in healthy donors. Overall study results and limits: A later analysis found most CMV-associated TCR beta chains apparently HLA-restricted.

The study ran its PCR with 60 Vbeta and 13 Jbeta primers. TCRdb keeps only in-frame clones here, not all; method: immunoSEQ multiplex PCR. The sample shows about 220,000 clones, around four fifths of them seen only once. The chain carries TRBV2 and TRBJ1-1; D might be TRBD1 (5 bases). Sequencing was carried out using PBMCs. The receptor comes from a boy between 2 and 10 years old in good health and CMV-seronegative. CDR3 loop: CASRGRGAFF. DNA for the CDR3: TGTGCCAGCCGCGGCCGGGGGGCTTTCTTT.